This paragraph covers one TCR beta chain sequence. The sample belongs to a study of blood T cells in healthy people across ages. The CDR3 runs 14 residues. V lost 5 bases and J 8 bases, leaving 18 bases between the germline ends. From germline, CDR1 is SGHTA and CDR2 FQGNSA. Combining a sample-barcoded 5' primer with a J-beta primer mix, a second PCR ran for roughly 6 to 12 cycles. Using its own MiXCR run on the 5' RACE reads, TCRdb lists one record per CDR3 protein. This table has 1.5 million to 2 million distinct CDR3 sequences, 28% appearing once. The specimen was blood. J is TRBJ1-2 and V is TRBV7-2; no clear D. The clonotype comes from a woman aged 25 to 45 in good health. The CDR3 sequence is CASSPGGGEQGYTF. For the CDR3, the DNA is TGTGCCAGCAGCCCCGGCGGCGGGGAACAAGGCTACACCTTC.